This TCR beta chain was recorded in a study of cytomegalovirus exposure and HLA in healthy donors. Turning to the study itself: Genetic ancestry analysis placed about 84% of the 400 or so donors that were genotyped in the Caucasian-associated cluster. Notes on the study in general: In an earlier analysis, in approximately 570 donors, most V segments appeared productive either ~87% or ~30% of the time.

Healthy bone marrow donors made up the donors. The PCR made use of 60 Vbeta and 13 Jbeta primers. Measured with immunoSEQ multiplex PCR; TCRdb has only the in-frame clones, and not every one. This sample yields about 120,000 clones, of which approximately 72% are seen a single time; nearly 8.5% belongs to the top ten. About this clone itself: The antigen is unknown.

The ends lost 4 bases at V and 11 bases at J; junction bases unmatched: 9. CDR3 length: 13 amino acids. CDR1 and CDR2 from the germline V gene are SGHTA and FQGNSA. The chain combines TRBV7-2 with TRBJ1-1; 8 nucleotides line up with TRBD1. Sequencing was carried out using PBMCs. This TCR was recovered from a woman aged 40 to 50 in good health and CMV-seropositive. The chain's CDR3 is CASSSDRAFYAFF. CDR3 nucleotide sequence: TGTGCCAGCAGCTCGGACAGGGCGTTTTATGCTTTCTTT.